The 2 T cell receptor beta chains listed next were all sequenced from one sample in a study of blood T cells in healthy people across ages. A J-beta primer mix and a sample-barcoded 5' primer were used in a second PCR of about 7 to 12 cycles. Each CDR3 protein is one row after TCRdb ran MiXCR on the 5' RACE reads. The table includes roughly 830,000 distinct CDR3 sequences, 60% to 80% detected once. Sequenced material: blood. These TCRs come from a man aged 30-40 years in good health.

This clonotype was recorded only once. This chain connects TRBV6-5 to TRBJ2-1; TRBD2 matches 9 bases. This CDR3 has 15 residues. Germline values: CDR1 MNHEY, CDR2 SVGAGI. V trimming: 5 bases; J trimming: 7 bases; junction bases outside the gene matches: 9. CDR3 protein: CASSPLVAGVNEQFF. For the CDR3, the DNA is TGTGCCAGCAGTCCGTTGGTAGCGGGGGTGAATGAGCAGTTCTTC.

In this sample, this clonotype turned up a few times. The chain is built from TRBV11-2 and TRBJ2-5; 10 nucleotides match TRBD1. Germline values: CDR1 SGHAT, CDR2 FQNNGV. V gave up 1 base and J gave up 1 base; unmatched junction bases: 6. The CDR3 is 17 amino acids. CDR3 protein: CASSLVGQGMVQETQYF. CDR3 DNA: TGTGCCAGCAGCTTAGTGGGACAGGGGATGGTCCAAGAGACCCAGTACTTC.